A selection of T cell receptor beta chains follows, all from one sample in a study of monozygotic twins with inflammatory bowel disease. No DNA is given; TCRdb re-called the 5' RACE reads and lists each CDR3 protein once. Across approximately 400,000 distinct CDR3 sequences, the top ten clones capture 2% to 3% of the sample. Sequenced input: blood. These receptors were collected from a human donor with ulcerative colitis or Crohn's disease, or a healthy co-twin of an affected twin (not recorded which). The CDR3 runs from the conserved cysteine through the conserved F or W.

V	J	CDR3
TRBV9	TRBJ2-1	CASSVMSGGYNEQFF
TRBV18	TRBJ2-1	CASSPQQELRADEQFF
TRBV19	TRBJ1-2	CASSIGRDRGKGYTF
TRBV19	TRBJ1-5	CASSIDLRGVGNQPQHF
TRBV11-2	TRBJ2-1	CASSLGGTSSYNEQFF
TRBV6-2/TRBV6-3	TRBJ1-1	CASSYAGNTEAFF
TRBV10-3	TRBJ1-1	CAISQGQENTEAFF
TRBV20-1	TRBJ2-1	CSARDQSNEQFF
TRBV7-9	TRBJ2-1	CASSVSYNEQFF
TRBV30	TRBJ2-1	CAWKVRSSYNEQFF
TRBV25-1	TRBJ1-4	CASSHRVGNEKLFF
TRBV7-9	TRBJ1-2	CASSLGIVSGYGYTF
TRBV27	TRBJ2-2	CASSPLLGAGELFF
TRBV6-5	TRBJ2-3	CASSYLAGVSTDTQYF
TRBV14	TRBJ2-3	CASSPLDRGTQYF
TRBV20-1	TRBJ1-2	CSARRQALDGYTF
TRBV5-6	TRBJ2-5	CASSRDRGVQETQYF
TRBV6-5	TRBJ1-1	CASSYSIWGANEGFF
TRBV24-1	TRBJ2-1	CATSEIPGQGINEQFF
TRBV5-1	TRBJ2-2	CASSSARGAPGELFF
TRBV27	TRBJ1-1	CASRILGQGVTEAFF
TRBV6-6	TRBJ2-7	CASSYEGAYEQYF
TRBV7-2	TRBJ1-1	CASSLSPGVGTEAFF
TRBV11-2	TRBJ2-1	CASSSPTITYNEQFF
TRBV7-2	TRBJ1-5	CASSLRTGVNQPQHF
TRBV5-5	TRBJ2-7	CASSWTGDHHEQYF
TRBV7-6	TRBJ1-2	CASSQATGTGIRTRGYTF
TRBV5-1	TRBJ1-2	CASSPVNYGYTF
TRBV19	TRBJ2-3	CASSIERRDGDTQYF
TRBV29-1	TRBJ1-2	CSVYHTGNYGYTF
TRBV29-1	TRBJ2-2	CSVEGGASNTGELFF
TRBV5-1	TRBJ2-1	CASSLEGITGVDEQFF
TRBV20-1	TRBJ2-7	CSATPGTSVYEQYF
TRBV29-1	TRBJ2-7	CSVAGQPYEQYF
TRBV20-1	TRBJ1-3	CSAIGPARSGNTIYF
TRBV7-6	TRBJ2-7	CASSLGTGGLEQYF
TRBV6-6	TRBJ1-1	CASNLNTEAFF
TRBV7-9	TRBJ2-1	CASSLGVRGDEQFF
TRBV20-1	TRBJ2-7	CSASRPGQHYEQYF
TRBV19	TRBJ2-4	CASTETGLAKNILYF
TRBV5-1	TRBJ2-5	CASSSGSASGVGTQYF
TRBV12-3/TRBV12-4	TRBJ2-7	CASSIGQGGYEQYF
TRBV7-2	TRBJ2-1	CASSLSRGGRGNEQFF
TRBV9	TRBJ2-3	CASSASPGLAGDLRVTDTQYF
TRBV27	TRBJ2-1	CASSSPLRGLRDEQFF
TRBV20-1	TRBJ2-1	CSASTSRSPQFF
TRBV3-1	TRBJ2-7	CASSQDLIAGGNEQYF
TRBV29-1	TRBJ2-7	CSVDETRQGNSYEQYF
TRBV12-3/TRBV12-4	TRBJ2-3	CASSFGLAGGGDTQYF
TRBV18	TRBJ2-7	CASSPPAGGTSYYEQYF
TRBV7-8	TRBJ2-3	CASSKNADTQYF
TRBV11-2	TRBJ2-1	CASSPSKGRGPEQFF
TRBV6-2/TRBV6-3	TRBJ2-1	CASSYSTRQGADNEQFF
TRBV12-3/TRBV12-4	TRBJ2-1	CASSLGGLAYNEQFF
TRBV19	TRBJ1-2	CASMGQAYGYTF
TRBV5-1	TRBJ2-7	CASSLGRWGYEQYF